The entry that follows covers one TCR beta chain sequence. Antigen specificity is unknown. The data belong to a study of T cell responses to AZD1222 COVID-19 vaccine. Study-wide results and caveats: Among vaccine-associated CD4 TCRs, coverage spanned spike, with dominance at 160-218 and 743-854. Just a handful of AZD1222 recipients tested seropositive at baseline.

Germline CDR1 is KGHSH and CDR2 is LQKENI. The V gene lost 5 bases and the J gene lost 5 bases, with 13 bases spanning the gap. The CDR3 is 14 residues long. Generated by immunoSEQ multiplex PCR, the TCRdb table keeps only in-frame clones and is missing some. The table shows 150,000 to 200,000 clones, with 90% to 95% occurring only once. The sequence derives from an adult who received the AZD1222 COVID-19 vaccine. Sequencing was performed on peripheral blood, taken 28 days after the second AZD1222 dose. V is TRBV18 and J is TRBJ1-5, with D maybe TRBD1 (6 bases). CDR3 protein: CASSIGTPDQPQHF. Here the CDR3 DNA reads TGTGCCAGCTCAATCGGGACACCCGATCAGCCCCAGCATTTT. The full variable domain, completed using reference TRBV18 and TRBJ1-5, is NAGVMQNPRHLVRRRGQEARLRCSPMKGHSHVYWYRQLPEEGLKFMVYLQKENIIDESGMPKERFSAEFPKEGPSILRIQQVVRGDSAAYFCASSIGTPDQPQHFGDGTRLSIL.